This T cell receptor beta chain stems from a study of radiation and T cells in renal cell carcinoma. As for the study in general: Nephrectomy followed 15 Gy stereotactic body radiation by 4 weeks.

The V gene lost 7 bases and the J gene lost 6 bases, with 15 bases spanning the gap. This CDR3 is built from 14 residues. Germline assignment: CDR1 LNHDA and CDR2 SQIVND (reference sequence). The time point: baseline pretreatment blood. Treatment meaning: 15 Gy SBRT to primary tumor, nephrectomy 4 weeks later. Clear cell pathology was present in this patient's renal cell carcinoma. Measured with immunoSEQ multiplex PCR; TCRdb has only the in-frame clones, and not every one. Of about 130,000 clones listed, roughly 90% were seen once; the top ten hold around 12%. The sample consisted of blood, taken from a patient whose treatment included radiotherapy and nephrectomy. This clonotype was obtained from a woman between 50 and 59 years old with renal cell carcinoma. The J gene is TRBJ2-2, the V gene TRBV19; D is perhaps TRBD2 (6 bases). CDR3 DNA: TGTGCCAGTATTAGGGCTCCGGGGGCCGGGGAGCTGTTTTTT. Translation gives CASIRAPGAGELFF.